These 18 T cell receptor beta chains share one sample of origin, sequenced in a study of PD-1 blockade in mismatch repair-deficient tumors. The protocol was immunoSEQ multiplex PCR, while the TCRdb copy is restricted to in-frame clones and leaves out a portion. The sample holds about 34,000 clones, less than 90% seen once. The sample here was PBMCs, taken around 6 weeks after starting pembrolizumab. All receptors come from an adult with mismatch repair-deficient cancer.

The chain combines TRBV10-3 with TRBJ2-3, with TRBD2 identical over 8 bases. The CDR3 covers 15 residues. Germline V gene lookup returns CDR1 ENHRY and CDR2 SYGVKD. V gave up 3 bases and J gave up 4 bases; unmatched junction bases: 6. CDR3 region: CAISDPGTSPDTQYF. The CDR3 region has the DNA TGTGCCATCAGTGACCCCGGGACTAGTCCAGATACGCAGTATTTT.

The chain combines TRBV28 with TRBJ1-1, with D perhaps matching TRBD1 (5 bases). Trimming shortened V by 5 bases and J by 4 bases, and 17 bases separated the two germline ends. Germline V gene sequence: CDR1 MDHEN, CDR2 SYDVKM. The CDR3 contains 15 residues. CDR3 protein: CASSLPLGQATEAFF. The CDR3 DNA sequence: TGTGCCAGCAGTCTCCCCCTGGGGCAGGCCACTGAAGCTTTCTTT. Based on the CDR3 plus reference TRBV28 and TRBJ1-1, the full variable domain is DVKVTQSSRYLVKRTGEKVFLECVQDMDHENMFWYRQDPGLGLRLIYFSYDVKMKEKGDIPEGYSVSREKKERFSLILESASTNQTSMYLCASSLPLGQATEAFFGQGTRLTVV.

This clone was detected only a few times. The CDR3 reads CASSLNRGETQYF. CDR3 nucleotides: TGTGCCAGTTCCTTGAACAGGGGAGAGACCCAGTACTTC. The chain couples TRBV19 to TRBJ2-5, with 7 positions matching TRBD1. Germline values: CDR1 LNHDA, CDR2 SQIVND (reference sequence). V lost 8 bases, J lost 4 bases, and 7 bases stayed unmatched. There are 13 residues in the CDR3.

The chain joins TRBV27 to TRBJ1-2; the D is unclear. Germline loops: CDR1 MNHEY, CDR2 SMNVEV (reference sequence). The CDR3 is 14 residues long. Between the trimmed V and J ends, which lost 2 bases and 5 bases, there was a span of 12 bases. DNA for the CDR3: TGTGCCAGCAGTTTAGGAGGCATGCCTTATGGCTACACCTTC. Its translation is CASSLGGMPYGYTF.

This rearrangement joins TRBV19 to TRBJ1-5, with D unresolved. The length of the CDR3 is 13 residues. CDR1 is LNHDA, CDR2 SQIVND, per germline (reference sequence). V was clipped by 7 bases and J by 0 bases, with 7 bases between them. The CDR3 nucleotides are TGTGCCAGTACGCCGCGTAGCAATCAGCCCCAGCATTTT. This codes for CASTPRSNQPQHF.

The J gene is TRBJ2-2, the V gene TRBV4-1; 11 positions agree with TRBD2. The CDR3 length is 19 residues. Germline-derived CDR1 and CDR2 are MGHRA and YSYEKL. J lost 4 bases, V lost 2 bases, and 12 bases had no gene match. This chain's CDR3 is CASSQRRLAGPSGTGELFF. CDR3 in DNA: TGCGCCAGCAGCCAAAGAAGACTAGCGGGGCCCTCGGGCACCGGGGAGCTGTTTTTT.

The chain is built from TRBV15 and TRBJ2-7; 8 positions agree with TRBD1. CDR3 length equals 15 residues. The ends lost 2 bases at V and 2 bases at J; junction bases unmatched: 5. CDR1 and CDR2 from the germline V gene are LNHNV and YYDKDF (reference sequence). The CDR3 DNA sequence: TGTGCCACCAGCAGATTTGGACAGGGAACCTACGAGCAGTACTTC. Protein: CATSRFGQGTYEQYF.

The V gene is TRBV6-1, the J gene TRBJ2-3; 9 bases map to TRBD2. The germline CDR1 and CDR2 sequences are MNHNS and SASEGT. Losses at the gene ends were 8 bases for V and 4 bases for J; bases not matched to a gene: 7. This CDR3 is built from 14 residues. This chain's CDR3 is CASGAGGPSDTQYF. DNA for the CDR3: TGTGCCAGCGGGGCGGGAGGGCCATCAGATACGCAGTATTTT.

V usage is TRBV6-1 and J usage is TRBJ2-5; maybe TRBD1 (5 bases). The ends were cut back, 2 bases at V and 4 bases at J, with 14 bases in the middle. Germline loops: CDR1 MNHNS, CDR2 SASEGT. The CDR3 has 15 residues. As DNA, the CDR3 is TGTGCCAGCAGTGAATATTGGACACCTATAGAGACCCAGTACTTC. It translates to CASSEYWTPIETQYF.

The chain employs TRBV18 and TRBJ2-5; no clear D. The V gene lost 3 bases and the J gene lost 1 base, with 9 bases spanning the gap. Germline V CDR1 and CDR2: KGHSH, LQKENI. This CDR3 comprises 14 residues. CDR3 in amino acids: CASSPSWSQETQYF. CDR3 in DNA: TGTGCCAGCTCACCGTCCTGGAGCCAAGAGACCCAGTACTTC.

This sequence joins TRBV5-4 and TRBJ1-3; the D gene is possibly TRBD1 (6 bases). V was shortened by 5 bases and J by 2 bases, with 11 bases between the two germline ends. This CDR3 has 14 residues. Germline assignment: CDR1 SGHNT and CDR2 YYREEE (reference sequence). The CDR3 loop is CASSSTGTGNTIYF. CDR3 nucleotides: TGTGCCAGCAGTTCTACAGGGACTGGAAACACCATATATTTT.

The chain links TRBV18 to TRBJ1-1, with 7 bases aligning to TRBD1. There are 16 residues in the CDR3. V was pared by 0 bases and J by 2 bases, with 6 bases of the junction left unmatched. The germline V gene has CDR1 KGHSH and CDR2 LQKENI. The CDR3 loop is CASSPPGRDRNTEAFF. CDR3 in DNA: TGTGCCAGCTCACCACCAGGACGGGACAGAAACACTGAAGCTTTCTTT.

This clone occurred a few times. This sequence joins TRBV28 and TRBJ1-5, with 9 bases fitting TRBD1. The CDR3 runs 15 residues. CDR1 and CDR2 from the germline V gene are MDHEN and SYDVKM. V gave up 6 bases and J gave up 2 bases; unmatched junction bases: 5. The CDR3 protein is CASRTGGSGNQPQHF. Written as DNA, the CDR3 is TGTGCCAGCAGGACAGGGGGTTCTGGCAATCAGCCCCAGCATTTT.

The CDR3 bases are TGTGCCTATCGGACAGGGTCTTATACCAATCAGCCCCAGCATTTT. Its translation: CAYRTGSYTNQPQHF. The chain recombines TRBV30 with TRBJ1-5; 8 bases line up with TRBD1. Germline loops: CDR1 GTSNPN, CDR2 SVGIG (reference sequence). CDR3 length: 15 amino acids. With 7 bases clipped from V and 3 bases from J, the junction kept 11 bases outside the gene matches.

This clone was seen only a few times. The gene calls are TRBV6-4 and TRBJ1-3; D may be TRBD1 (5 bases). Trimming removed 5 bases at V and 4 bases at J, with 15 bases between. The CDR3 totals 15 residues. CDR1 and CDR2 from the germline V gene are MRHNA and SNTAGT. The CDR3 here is CASSPPGDKGNTIYF. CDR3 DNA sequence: TGTGCCAGCAGTCCCCCGGGGGATAAGGGAAACACCATATATTTT.

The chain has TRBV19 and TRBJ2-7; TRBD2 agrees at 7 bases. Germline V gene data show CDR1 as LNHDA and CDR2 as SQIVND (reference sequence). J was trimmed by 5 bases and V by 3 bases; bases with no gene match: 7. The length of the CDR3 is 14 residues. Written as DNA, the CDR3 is TGTGCCAGTAGTATGGCGGGAGCATTTAACGAGCAGTACTTC. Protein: CASSMAGAFNEQYF.

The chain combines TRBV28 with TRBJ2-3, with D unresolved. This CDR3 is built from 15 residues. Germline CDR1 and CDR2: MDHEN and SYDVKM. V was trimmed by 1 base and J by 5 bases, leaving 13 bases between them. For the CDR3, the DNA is TGTGCCAGCAGTTTATCTCGGTCCCATCAAGATACGCAGTATTTT. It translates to CASSLSRSHQDTQYF.

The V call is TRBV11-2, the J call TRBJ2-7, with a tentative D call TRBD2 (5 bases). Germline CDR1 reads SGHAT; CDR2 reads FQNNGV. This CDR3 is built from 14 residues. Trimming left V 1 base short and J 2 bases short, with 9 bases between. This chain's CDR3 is CASSLGGLAYEQYF. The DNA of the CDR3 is TGTGCCAGCAGCTTAGGAGGGTTAGCCTACGAGCAGTACTTC.